This TCR beta chain was profiled in a study of cytomegalovirus exposure and HLA in healthy donors (dated by TCRdb to 2016 to 2017). Regarding the study in general: An earlier analysis of roughly 630 of the donors reported about 250 Gb of sequence data and roughly 100 million unique TCR beta sequences from about 179 million T cells. In an earlier analysis of over 550 of the donors, high-throughput TCR beta sequencing was used to judge whether each TCR beta V gene segment behaved as functional or pseudogenic. Genome-wide SNP genotypes for about 55% of the 666 donors were used in a later genetic analysis, which treated that subset as a discovery cohort. The study profiled the T cell repertoires of approximately 700 subjects by immunosequencing and related them to cytomegalovirus serostatus. On average, around 240,000 unique TCR beta nucleotide sequences were sequenced per donor among a few hundred genotyped donors of the cohort, with 15% to 20% of those sequences being non-productive. An early release covering roughly 600 HLA-typed donors comprised roughly 300 gigabases of sequencing data and approximately 80 million unique TCR sequences. In addition to the first cohort of approximately 670 subjects, a separate validation cohort of 100 to 150 different subjects was used. HLA typing covered class I and class II loci at four-digit resolution. The study aimed to test whether signatures of past pathogen exposure could be identified by cataloging public T cell receptors. The number of donors typed differed by locus, with about 629-640 for A, B, C, DRB1 and DQB1, 522 for DQA1, 600 to 610 for DPA1, and some 440 for DPB1. Donor age, sex, ethnicity and CMV serostatus were compiled together with the repertoire data. In a later analysis, previously published TCR beta repertoires from 600 to 850 donors were re-analyzed and high-resolution HLA genotyping was added so that TCR occurrence patterns could be studied. Roughly 5 DR-DQ haplotypes were handled as single units for association and clustering because linkage in the cohort was strong. The later analysis used no new phenotypic data to find candidate immune exposures, relying instead on TCR beta sequences and their occurrence across donors. The study combined high-throughput TCR immunosequencing, statistical association of individual TCRs with disease status, and machine learning to predict cytomegalovirus infection status. Every repertoire in the discovery cohort had been generated on one and the same sequencing platform. Of the roughly 420 genotyped donors, 80% to 90% were placed in the genetic ancestry cluster associated with self-reported Caucasian donors.

From the germline V gene, CDR1 is ENHRY and CDR2 is SYGVKD. There are 17 amino acids in the CDR3, from cysteine to phenylalanine inclusive. The kept DNA is CDR3 alone, 51 bases in frame from the first base. V and J lose 2 bases and 4 bases, and a span of 18 bases separates them. Receptors were amplified or captured by the immunoSEQ multiplex PCR assay. A mixture of 60 forward primers for TCR Vbeta segments and 13 reverse primers for TCR Jbeta segments was used in the multiplex PCR. The CDR3 region of rearranged TCR beta genes was amplified from genomic DNA with a multiplex PCR assay. On the Illumina HiSeq System, the amplified TCR beta libraries were sequenced as 87-base-pair reads. In the original analysis: In a later analysis, around 80 million unique TCR beta chains were counted across the 500 to 850 repertoires, and roughly 11 million of these chains were shared by at least two donors. To remove PCR and sequencing errors, raw reads were error-corrected and collapsed into unique sequences using a nearest-neighbor algorithm that merged closely related sequences. Alignment of CDR3 sequences to IMGT reference sequences was used to assign V, D and J gene segments. For a sequence to be retained, a match of at least six nucleotides to both a V gene segment and a J gene segment was required. Rearrangements were classified as productive when the CDR3 lacked stop codons and remained in frame with V and J, and all other rearrangements were classified as non-productive. CDR3 was defined by IMGT convention, running from the second conserved V-encoded cysteine to the conserved J-encoded phenylalanine. Sequences without an unambiguous match to a single V gene segment were excluded from the earlier analysis of 450 to 750 of the donors. In an earlier analysis of 587 of the donors, a V segment was called functional when productive rearrangements were above 56.7%, and segregating when the standard deviation between donors exceeded 5%. A statistical classification framework was developed to diagnose cytomegalovirus status using the catalog of TCR beta chain sequences. A later analysis assigned V and J genes by comparing TCR nucleotide sequences with IMGT/GENE-DB human TR gene sequences. The TCRdist pipeline was used in a later analysis to assign CDR3 sequences and most-parsimonious VDJ recombination scenarios. In a later analysis, every TCR beta chain was defined by the combination of its CDR3 amino acid sequence and its V-gene family, and reads without a unique V-gene family were dropped. A later analysis removed nearly 600 highly shared, low-generation-probability nucleotide sequences to deal with suspected cross-contamination and a sequencing artifact. In a later analysis, a clonal expansion index was calculated for each public chain from normalized within-repertoire ranks of inferred template counts. A later analysis computed generation probabilities with a VDJ recombination model fitted to out-of-frame rearrangements, and checked the results against IGoR. A later analysis scored TCR-TCR, TCR-HLA and TCR-CMV co-occurrence with hypergeometric tests, applying a repertoire-size bias correction to TCR pairs. False discovery rates were estimated in a later analysis by permuting HLA or CMV assignments 20 times. In a later analysis, co-occurring TCRs were grouped with DBSCAN, and TCRdist sequence similarity was added when clustering was performed within HLA-allele-positive subsets. Repertoires with fewer than 30,000 or more than 120,000 public chains were left out of co-occurrence clustering, as were five repertoires with anomalous nucleotide sharing. The table comes from immuneACCESS by way of TCRdb, which keeps in-frame sequences with V and J called. Part of the clones is missing from these tables; in studies checked, under half for an unresolved V gene and the rest for unknown reasons. That table supplies the V and J calls and clone size; D and trimming were determined from the DNA. This sample is represented by 150,000 to 200,000 clones; roughly 87% of them were singletons. Of the sample, less than 1.6% falls within the top ten clones.

The cohort was made up of approximately 670 healthy bone marrow donors. At the time of sampling, all cohort members were nominally healthy, though unrecorded immune exposures were likely present. The donor tested CMV seropositive and was one of the 289 seropositive cohort members. A peripheral blood sample was provided by each donor, and peripheral blood mononuclear cells were used for TCR beta sequencing. Genomic DNA extraction from the blood cell samples was performed with the Qiagen DNeasy Blood Extraction Kit. In regard to this clone: No cognate antigen has been identified for it. No base qualities exist here, and no much larger clone lies one base off it.

Here is what the overall study found, with its caveats: A later analysis found that most CMV-associated TCR beta chains appeared HLA-restricted, with HLA associations seemingly driven largely by CMV exposure. Broadly in line with IMGT annotations, most TCR beta V segments showed up in productive rearrangements about 87% or about 30% of the time in an earlier analysis of roughly 590 of the donors. Only TCR beta chains were sequenced in this cohort, and the absence of alpha or paired-chain data limited detectable features. In a later analysis, over 15,000 TCR beta sequences were associated with specific HLA alleles at a false discovery rate of 0.05. The authors suggested that the approach could potentially be extended to other disease states and immunological phenotypes. CMV serostatus was the only immune exposure information available for the cohort. The sequencing pipeline was judged likely to have produced a cluster of highly shared sequence variants as a technical artifact. In vitro tests confirmed that a few of the cytomegalovirus-associated TCR beta chains recognize cytomegalovirus antigens. Because some donors lacked HLA typing at each locus, the association tests relied only on the typed subset. The earlier analysis of 587 of the donors excluded 15 to 20 rarely observed V segments, including chromosome 9 orphons, because counts were too low. Most TCR sequences were observed very rarely across donors, whereas some public TCRs were present in many individuals. Linkage disequilibrium might explain the correlated functional status among segregating V segments, but an unknown experimental factor could not be excluded. Assigning TCR associations to individual alleles was difficult when HLA alleles, especially DR and DQ, strongly co-occurred. A later genetic analysis associated a missense DCLRE1C variant with V-gene and J-gene trimming of TCR beta chains, and an independent cohort replicated the association. The classifier was reported to diagnose cytomegalovirus status with high specificity and sensitivity in both the original and validation cohorts. The study gave a list of 150 to 200 TCR beta chains associated with cytomegalovirus. Presence/absence analyses assumed roughly uniform sequencing depth across donors, an assumption that may not hold. A further reported finding was that TCR beta sequences accurately predicted the HLA-A and HLA-B alleles for most subjects in the first cohort. Several of the top co-occurrence clusters appeared to be linked to parvovirus B19, influenza, CMV and Epstein-Barr virus, according to a later analysis. Compared with the 666-donor mean, donors in an Asian-associated ancestry cluster had fewer N-insertions in productive TCRs, according to a later genetic analysis. Compared with equally common non-associated chains, HLA-associated TCR beta chains in a later analysis were more clonally expanded and had lower generation probabilities. Because the 87-base-pair reads could not distinguish some IMGT-functional V segments, including TRBV6-2 and TRBV6-3, those segments were excluded. According to a later analysis, TCR association rates differed among HLA loci, with DRB1 alleles showing the most associated TCRs and HLA-C alleles showing the fewest.

Sequencing input: PBMCs. The receptor's source is a girl aged 5 to 17 in good health and CMV-seropositive. The chain links TRBV10-3 with TRBJ2-1, and the D gene may be TRBD2, 7 bases matching. Here is the DNA: TGTGCCATCAGTGAGAGGGGGTCCGGGGGGAAATACAATGAGCAGTTCTTC. This codes for CAISERGSGGKYNEQFF.